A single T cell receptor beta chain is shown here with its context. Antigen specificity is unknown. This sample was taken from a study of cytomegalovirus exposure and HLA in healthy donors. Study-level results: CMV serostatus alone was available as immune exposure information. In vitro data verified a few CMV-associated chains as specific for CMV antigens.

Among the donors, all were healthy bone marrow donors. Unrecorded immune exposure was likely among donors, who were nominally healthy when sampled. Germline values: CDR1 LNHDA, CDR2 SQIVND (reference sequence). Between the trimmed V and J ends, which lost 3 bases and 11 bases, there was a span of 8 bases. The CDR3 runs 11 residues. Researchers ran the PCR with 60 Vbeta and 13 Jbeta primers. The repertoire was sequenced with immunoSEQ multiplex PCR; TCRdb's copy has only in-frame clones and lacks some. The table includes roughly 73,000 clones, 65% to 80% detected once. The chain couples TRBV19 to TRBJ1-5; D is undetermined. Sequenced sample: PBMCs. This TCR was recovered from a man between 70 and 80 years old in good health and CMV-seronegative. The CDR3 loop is CASSITGTQHF. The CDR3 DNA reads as TGTGCCAGTAGTATTACGGGAACCCAGCATTTT.